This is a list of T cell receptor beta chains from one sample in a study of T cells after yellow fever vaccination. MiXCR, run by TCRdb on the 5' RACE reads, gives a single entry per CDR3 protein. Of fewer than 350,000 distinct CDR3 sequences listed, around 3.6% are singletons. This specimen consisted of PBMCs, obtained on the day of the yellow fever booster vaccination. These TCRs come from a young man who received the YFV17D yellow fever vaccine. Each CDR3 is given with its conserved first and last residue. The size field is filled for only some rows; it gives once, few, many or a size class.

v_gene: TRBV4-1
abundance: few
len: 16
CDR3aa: CASSQPLRTGQNEQFF

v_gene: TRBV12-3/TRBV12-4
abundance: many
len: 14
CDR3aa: CASTPGQANNEQFF

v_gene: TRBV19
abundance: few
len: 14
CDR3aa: CASTEGQGVGEQYF

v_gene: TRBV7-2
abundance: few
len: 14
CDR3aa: CASSWDRGNQPQHF

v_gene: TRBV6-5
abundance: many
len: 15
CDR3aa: CASSYWQGRGDTQYF

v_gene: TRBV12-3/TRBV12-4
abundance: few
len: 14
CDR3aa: CASSLEGAGNGYTF

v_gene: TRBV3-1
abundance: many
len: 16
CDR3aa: CASSQRPGGSTNTQYF

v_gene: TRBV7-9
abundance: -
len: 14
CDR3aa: CASSTGLAAYEQYF

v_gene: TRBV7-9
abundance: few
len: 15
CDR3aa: CASSLGGGTNTEAFF

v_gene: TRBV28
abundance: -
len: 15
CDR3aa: CASTTLGTANSPLHF

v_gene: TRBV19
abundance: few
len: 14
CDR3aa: CASRRTGVIYEQFF

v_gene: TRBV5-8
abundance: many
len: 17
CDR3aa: CASSLEAGNKWIYEQYF

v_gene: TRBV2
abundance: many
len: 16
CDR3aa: CASSEVGVATKNIQYF

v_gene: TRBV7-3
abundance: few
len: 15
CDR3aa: CASSLGGWDTDTQYF

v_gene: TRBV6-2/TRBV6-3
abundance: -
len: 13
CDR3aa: CASFRRLDNEQFF

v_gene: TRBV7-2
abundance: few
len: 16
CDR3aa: CASSPYGGAFTGELFF

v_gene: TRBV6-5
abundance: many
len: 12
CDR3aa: CASSPWRGEQFF

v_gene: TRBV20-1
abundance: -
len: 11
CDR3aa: CSARDRRPLHF

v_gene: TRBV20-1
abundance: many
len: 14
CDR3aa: CSARVGGSRSPLHF

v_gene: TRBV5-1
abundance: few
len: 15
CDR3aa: CASSLGPGENSPLHF

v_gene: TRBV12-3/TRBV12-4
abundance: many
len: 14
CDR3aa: CASTFRDRGYEQYF

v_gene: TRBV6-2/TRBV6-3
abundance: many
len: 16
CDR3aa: CASTHTETGGRDEQFF

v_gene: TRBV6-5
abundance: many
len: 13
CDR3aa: CASSYETGDEQFF

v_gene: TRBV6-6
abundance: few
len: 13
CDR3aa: CATGQGAVNEQFF

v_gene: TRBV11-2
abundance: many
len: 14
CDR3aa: CASSPSDPTGELFF

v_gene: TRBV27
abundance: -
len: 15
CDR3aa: CASSSPGQGHDGYTF

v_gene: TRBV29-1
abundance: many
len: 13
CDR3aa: CSVRLLASGELFF

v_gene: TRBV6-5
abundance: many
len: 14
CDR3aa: CASSYQLPNTEAFF

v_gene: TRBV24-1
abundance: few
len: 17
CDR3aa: CATSDYRVLRSTGELFF

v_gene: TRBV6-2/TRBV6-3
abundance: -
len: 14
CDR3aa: CASSYGQHNYGYTF

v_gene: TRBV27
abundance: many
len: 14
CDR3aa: CASSPRRLSGELFF

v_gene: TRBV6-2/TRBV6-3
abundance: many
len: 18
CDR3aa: CASSYLRQGLVANQPQHF

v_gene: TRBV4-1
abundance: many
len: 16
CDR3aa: CASSQKDRPGRYEQYF

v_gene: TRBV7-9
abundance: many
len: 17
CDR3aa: CASSFDYGTGGTKTQYF

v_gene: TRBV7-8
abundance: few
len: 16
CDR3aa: CASTHARSNYNSPLHF

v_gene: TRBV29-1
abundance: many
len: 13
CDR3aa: CSVDEGRNTEAFF

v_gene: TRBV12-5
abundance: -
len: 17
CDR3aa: CASQRAGGGVNTGELFF

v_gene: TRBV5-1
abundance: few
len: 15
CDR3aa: CASSVGRGGIYGYTF